The following is a T cell receptor beta chain sequence with its context. Its antigen is not known. These data come from a study of T cell responses to AZD1222 COVID-19 vaccine. General study findings and limits: It was only a handful of AZD1222 recipients who were seropositive at baseline. Regions 160-218 and 743-854 dominated among vaccine-associated CD4 TCRs spanning spike. Clonal diversity may have been underestimated, and the donors were mostly white British, with more females than males.

This CDR3 has 15 amino acids. Germline-derived CDR1 and CDR2 are SGHVS and FQNEAQ. V was trimmed by 3 bases and J by 4 bases, leaving 13 bases between them. TCRdb's table, derived via immunoSEQ multiplex PCR, lists solely in-frame clones and lacks some. The repertoire holds approximately 190,000 clones, about nine tenths seen once, with around 2.5% in the top ten. The sequence came from an adult in good health. The sample consisted of peripheral blood, taken on day 0 of MenACWY control vaccination. The chain links TRBV7-8 to TRBJ1-5, with a tentative D call TRBD1 (5 bases). CDR3: CASSLTATQNQPQHF. CDR3 nucleotide sequence: TGTGCCAGCAGCTTGACAGCTACTCAGAATCAGCCCCAGCATTTT. Full variable domain (missing parts from reference TRBV7-8 and TRBJ1-5): GAGVSQSPRYKVAKRGQDVALRCDPISGHVSLFWYQQALGQGPEFLTYFQNEAQLDKSGLPSDRFFAERPEGSVSTLKIQRTQQEDSAVYLCASSLTATQNQPQHFGDGTRLSIL.